This T cell receptor (beta chain) was identified in a study of tumor-infiltrating lymphocytes in primary liver carcinoma. Findings and caveats of the study: Tumor specimens were characterized by a significantly higher top-250-clone fraction than blood (p = 0.039). All five tumor regions shared only about 8-24% of top clones. It was tumor-adjacent and tumor-blood pairs that overlapped less than tumor region pairs did.

The template, around 520 ng total RNA, yielded TCR beta cDNA made with a constant-region primer. It was through three nested multiplex PCR rounds of slightly modified ARM-PCR that TCR beta libraries arose. The opening two PCR rounds, 10 cycles each, paired TRBV1-TRBV30 forward primers with a C-beta reverse primer. TCRdb re-derived calls from the multiplex PCR reads in MiXCR, one entry per CDR3 protein. The profile shows 99,000 or so distinct CDR3 sequences, almost 70% of them singletons. Co-extracted RNA and DNA came from about 19-30 mg of unsorted bulk tissue. Surgeons treated the primary liver carcinoma of the patients by surgical resection. Germline assignment: CDR1 SGHAT and CDR2 FQNNGV. V lost 5 bases, J lost 5 bases, and 27 bases lay in between. This CDR3 region has 18 residues. Comments on this clonotype: Its antigen is undetermined.

The sequenced sample was liver tumor tissue from sampling region 5. Sample subset: tumor region T5, tumor centre. The chain links TRBV11-2 to TRBJ2-5, with D possibly being TRBD2 (5 bases). This sequence originates from a woman aged 55-69 years with primary liver carcinoma and hepatitis B virus infection. The CDR3 here is CASSPSSIQATGRETQYF. In DNA, the CDR3 is TGTGCCAGCAGCCCTAGCTCAATCCAGGCTACTGGGCGGGAGACCCAGTACTTC.